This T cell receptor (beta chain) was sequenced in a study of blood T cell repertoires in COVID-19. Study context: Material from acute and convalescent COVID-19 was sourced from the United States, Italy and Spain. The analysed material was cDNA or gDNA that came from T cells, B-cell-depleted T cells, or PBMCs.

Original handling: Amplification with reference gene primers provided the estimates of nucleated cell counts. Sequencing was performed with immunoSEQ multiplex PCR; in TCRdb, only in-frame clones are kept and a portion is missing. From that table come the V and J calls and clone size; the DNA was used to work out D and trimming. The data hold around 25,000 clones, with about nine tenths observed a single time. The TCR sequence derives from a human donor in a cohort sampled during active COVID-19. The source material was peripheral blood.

The DNA of the CDR3 is TGTGCCAGTATGAGGCGGGGTGGAGCGGCCCACAGTACGCAGTATTTT. Translation: CASMRRGGAAHSTQYF. The chain joins TRBV19 to TRBJ2-3, with D possibly matching TRBD2 (6 bases). The CDR3 runs 16 residues. Germline assignment: CDR1 LNHDA and CDR2 SQIVND (reference sequence). V gave up 7 bases and J gave up 8 bases, with 25 bases separating them.